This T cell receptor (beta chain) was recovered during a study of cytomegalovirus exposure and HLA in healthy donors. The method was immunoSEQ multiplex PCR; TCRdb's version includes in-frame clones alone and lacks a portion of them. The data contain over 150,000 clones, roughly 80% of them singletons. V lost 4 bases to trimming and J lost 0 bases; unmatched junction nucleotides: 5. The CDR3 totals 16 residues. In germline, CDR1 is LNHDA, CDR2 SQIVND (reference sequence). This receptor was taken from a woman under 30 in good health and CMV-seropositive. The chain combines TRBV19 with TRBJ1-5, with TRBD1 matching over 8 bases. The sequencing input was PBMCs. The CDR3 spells CASSKSGGLSNQPQHF. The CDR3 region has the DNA TGTGCCAGTAGTAAGTCAGGGGGCCTTAGCAATCAGCCCCAGCATTTT.